This T cell receptor beta chain was recorded in a study of blood T cell repertoires in COVID-19. Overall study: T cells, B-cell-depleted T cells, or PBMCs provided the cDNA or gDNA that served as material.

V dropped 7 bases and J dropped 11 bases, with 20 bases sitting between them. The V gene's germline CDR1 is SQVTM and CDR2 ANQGSEA. This CDR3 has 12 amino acids. Profiled with immunoSEQ multiplex PCR; TCRdb holds only in-frame clones, not every one. The sample records 35,000 to 40,000 clones, 70% to 90% being singletons. Seattle cases were enrolled at active infection and followed longitudinally. The source material was peripheral blood. This clonotype originated in a man between 60 and 75 years old with COVID-19, enrolled during active disease. The chain has TRBV29-1 and TRBJ1-1; D perhaps matches TRBD1 (5 bases). The chain's CDR3 is CSAELGREEAFF. CDR3 nucleotides: TGCAGCGCTGAGCTAGGCAGGGAAGAGGCTTTCTTT.